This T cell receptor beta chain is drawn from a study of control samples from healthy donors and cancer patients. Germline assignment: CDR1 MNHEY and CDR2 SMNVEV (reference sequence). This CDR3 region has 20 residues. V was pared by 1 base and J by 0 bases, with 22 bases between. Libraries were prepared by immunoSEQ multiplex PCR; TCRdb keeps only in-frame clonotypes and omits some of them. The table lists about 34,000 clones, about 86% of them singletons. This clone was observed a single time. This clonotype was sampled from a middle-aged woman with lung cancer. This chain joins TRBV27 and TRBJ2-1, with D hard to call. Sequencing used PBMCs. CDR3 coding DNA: TGTGCCAGCAGTTTATTTGCCCTTTTAGGTGATTTTAGCTCCTACAATGAGCAGTTCTTC. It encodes CASSLFALLGDFSSYNEQFF.